These 32 T cell receptor beta chains were sequenced from one sample in a study of blood T cell repertoires in COVID-19. TCRdb's copy holds only in-frame clones and misses some; the assay was immunoSEQ multiplex PCR. The table lists around 70,000 clones, around 75% of them singletons. The sequenced sample consisted of peripheral blood. The receptors were gathered from a man aged 70 or older with acute or convalescent COVID-19.

CDR3 sequence reads: CASSRQGPTTNEKLFF. CDR3 DNA sequence: TGTGCCAGCAGTAGACAGGGGCCAACAACTAATGAAAAACTGTTTTTT. The chain uses TRBV28 and TRBJ1-4; the match to TRBD1 covers 8 bases. V gave up 5 bases and J gave up 0 bases; unmatched junction bases: 5. CDR1 is MDHEN and CDR2 is SYDVKM in the germline V gene. The CDR3 sequence is 16 residues long. The full variable domain, its missing parts supplied by reference TRBV28 and TRBJ1-4, is DVKVTQSSRYLVKRTGEKVFLECVQDMDHENMFWYRQDPGLGLRLIYFSYDVKMKEKGDIPEGYSVSREKKERFSLILESASTNQTSMYLCASSRQGPTTNEKLFFGSGTQLSVL.

This sequence joins TRBV6-6 and TRBJ2-2, with 11 bases lining up with TRBD2. V gave up 5 bases and J gave up 4 bases; unmatched junction bases: 6. Germline V gene lookup returns CDR1 MNHNY and CDR2 SVGAGI (reference sequence). The CDR3 consists of 16 residues. CDR3 region: CASSVSGLAATGELFF. In DNA, the CDR3 is TGTGCCAGCAGTGTATCGGGACTAGCGGCCACCGGGGAGCTGTTTTTT.

The V call is TRBV28, the J call TRBJ1-3, with D tentatively TRBD1 (5 bases). The V and J ends lost 3 bases and 0 bases respectively, with 12 bases between them. This CDR3 is built from 16 residues. The germline V gene encodes CDR1 MDHEN and CDR2 SYDVKM. CDR3 coding DNA: TGTGCCAGCAGTTTGGGGGGAGCACTCTCTGGAAACACCATATATTTT. Its translation is CASSLGGALSGNTIYF.

The rearrangement links TRBV7-2 to TRBJ2-4, with D unclear. Per germline, CDR1 SGHTA and CDR2 FQGNSA. Trimming stripped 1 base from V and 0 bases from J, with 7 bases between. The CDR3 covers 15 residues. In DNA form, the CDR3 reads TGTGCCAGCAGCTTAGGGCCGGGAGCCAAAAACATTCAGTACTTC. It encodes CASSLGPGAKNIQYF.

The V call is TRBV28, the J call TRBJ1-1, with D possibly matching TRBD1 (6 bases). V was pared by 6 bases and J by 8 bases, with 13 bases between. CDR1 and CDR2 (germline): MDHEN, SYDVKM. The CDR3 has 12 amino acids. The CDR3 nucleotides read TGTGCCAGCAGCCCAGGGGTTGGAGAAGCTTTCTTT. It is translated as CASSPGVGEAFF.

The CDR3 sequence: CASSARDRAYEQYF. DNA for the CDR3: TGTGCCAGCAGTGCCCGGGACAGGGCCTACGAGCAGTACTTC. V and J are TRBV2 and TRBJ2-7; TRBD1 agrees at 9 bases. This CDR3 spans 14 amino acids. V was clipped by 4 bases and J by 2 bases; unmatched bases: 3. Germline CDR1 is SNHLY and CDR2 is FYNNEI.

The chain is built from TRBV27 and TRBJ1-5; TRBD1 matches at 7 bases. From germline, CDR1 is MNHEY and CDR2 SMNVEV (reference sequence). The CDR3 runs to 19 residues. V shed 5 bases and J 0 bases; nucleotides not matched to a gene: 16. CDR3 nucleotides: TGTGCCAGCAGTCCCACCAGGACAGGAAGAGGGTATAGCAATCAGCCCCAGCATTTT. Encoded protein: CASSPTRTGRGYSNQPQHF.

The chain recombines TRBV2 with TRBJ1-1; tentatively, D is TRBD1 (5 bases). V lost 4 bases and J lost 5, with 11 bases in between. The CDR3 covers 13 residues. Germline values: CDR1 SNHLY, CDR2 FYNNEI. CDR3 sequence reads: CASSVTGATEAFF. The CDR3 bases are TGTGCCAGCAGTGTCACAGGTGCGACTGAAGCTTTCTTT. Variable domain in full (rest from reference TRBV2 and TRBJ1-1): EPEVTQTPSHQVTQMGQEVILRCVPISNHLYFYWYRQILGQKVEFLVSFYNNEISEKSEIFDDQFSVERPDGSNFTLKIRSTKLEDSAMYFCASSVTGATEAFFGQGTRLTVV.

The rearrangement joins TRBV25-1 to TRBJ1-2; 10 positions match TRBD1. The CDR3 covers 12 residues. Germline CDR1 reads MGHDK; CDR2 reads SYGVNS. Trimming cost V 11 bases and J 4 bases; bases outside gene matches: 4. CDR3 residues: CAAGQGSYGYTF. The CDR3 coding sequence is TGTGCCGCGGGACAGGGGAGCTATGGCTACACCTTC.

This rearrangement joins TRBV5-1 to TRBJ2-5; 7 nucleotides align to TRBD1. This CDR3 contains 15 residues. The V gene end was trimmed by 4 bases and the J gene end by 1 base; junction bases not matched to a gene: 7. CDR1 is SGHRS, CDR2 YFSETQ, per germline. CDR3 nucleotides: TGCGCCAGCAGCATGGGACAGCTATTCCAAGAGACCCAGTACTTC. This sequence encodes CASSMGQLFQETQYF.

The chain links TRBV7-3 to TRBJ2-3; 14 bases are a match to TRBD2. This CDR3 is built from 17 residues. With V trimmed by 3 bases and J by 6 bases, 8 bases remained unmatched. Germline CDR1 reads SGHTA; CDR2 reads FQGTGA. The CDR3 sequence: CASSLRLAGGRGDTQYF. DNA for the CDR3: TGTGCCAGCAGCTTGAGACTAGCGGGAGGGCGAGGGGATACGCAGTATTTT.

This chain uses TRBV24-1 with TRBJ2-5; D call uncertain. The CDR3 sequence is 12 residues long. V dropped 4 bases and J dropped 8 bases, with 10 bases sitting between them. CDR1 is KGHDR, CDR2 SFDVKD, per germline. CDR3 sequence reads: CATSERGDTQYF. CDR3 nucleotide sequence: TGTGCCACCAGTGAGCGCGGTGATACCCAGTACTTC.

This chain connects TRBV5-4 to TRBJ2-5; 9 bases line up with TRBD2. The germline gives CDR1 SGHNT, CDR2 YYREEE (reference sequence). The CDR3 totals 16 residues. The V and J ends lost 0 bases and 2 bases, in that order; junction bases with no gene match: 5. The CDR3 sequence is CASSLGLAGSQETQYF. The DNA for the CDR3 is TGTGCCAGCAGCTTGGGGCTAGCGGGAAGTCAAGAGACCCAGTACTTC.

The rearrangement uses TRBV25-1 and TRBJ1-3; 9 bases map to TRBD1. Germline CDR1 is MGHDK and CDR2 is SYGVNS. With V trimmed by 1 base and J by 8 bases, 3 bases remained unmatched. CDR3 length: 14 amino acids. CDR3 protein: CASSEFGQGHTIYF. The CDR3 region has the DNA TGTGCCAGCAGTGAATTTGGACAGGGGCACACCATATATTTT.

This clone has just a few counts. V and J are TRBV29-1 and TRBJ2-1, with D uncertain. Between the trimmed V and J ends, which lost 1 base and 7 bases, there was a span of 8 bases. The V gene's germline CDR1 is SQVTM and CDR2 ANQGSEA. The CDR3 runs 12 residues. CDR3 sequence (DNA): TGCAGCGTTGAAGTAATCACAAATGAGCAGTTCTTC. Protein: CSVEVITNEQFF.

The chain combines TRBV5-6 with TRBJ2-1, with D hard to call. V lost 0 bases and J 0 bases, leaving 10 bases between the germline ends. Germline CDR1 and CDR2: SGHDT and YYEEEE. This CDR3 is 16 amino acids long. Here the CDR3 reads CASSLEAVSSYNEQFF. The CDR3 nucleotides read TGTGCCAGCAGCTTGGAGGCGGTGAGCTCCTACAATGAGCAGTTCTTC. Combining the CDR3 with reference TRBV5-6 and TRBJ2-1 gives the whole variable domain DAGVTQSPTHLIKTRGQQVTLRCSPKSGHDTVSWYQQALGQGPQFIFQYYEEEERQRGNFPDRFSGHQFPNYSSELNVNALLLGDSALYLCASSLEAVSSYNEQFFGPGTRLTVL.

Details on this clone: A read error may account for a junction end that differs from germline. As DNA, the CDR3 is TGTGCTAGCAGCGCTTATCGGGACAGGTACAATGAGCAGTTCTTC. It is translated as CASSAYRDRYNEQFF. The V and J genes are TRBV7-7 and TRBJ2-1; TRBD1 agrees at 8 bases. Germline assignment: CDR1 SSHAT and CDR2 FNYEAQ (reference sequence). CDR3 length: 15 amino acids. The full variable domain, rest sourced from reference TRBV7-7 and TRBJ2-1, is GAGVSQSPRYKVTKRGQDVTLRCDPISSHATLYWYQQALGQGPEFLTYFNYEAQPDKSGLPSDRFSAERPEGSISTLTIQRTEQRDSAMYRCASSAYRDRYNEQFFGPGTRLTVL.

This rearrangement joins TRBV7-3 to TRBJ2-2; maybe TRBD1 (6 bases). Germline assignment: CDR1 SGHTA and CDR2 FQGTGA. There are 18 residues in the CDR3. V was shortened by 4 bases and J by 7 bases, with 25 bases between the two germline ends. CDR3 amino acids: CASSSRPAGSQGGGELFF. The CDR3 nucleotides read TGTGCCAGCAGCTCCCGCCCGGCAGGTTCCCAAGGGGGCGGGGAGCTGTTTTTT.

The CDR3 loop reads CSVGGGLNEQFF. For the CDR3, the DNA is TGCAGCGTTGGAGGAGGGTTGAATGAGCAGTTCTTC. The rearrangement links TRBV29-1 to TRBJ2-1, with D perhaps TRBD2 (6 bases). This CDR3 has 12 residues. V was clipped by 4 bases and J by 7 bases, with 11 bases between them. Germline V lookup: CDR1 SQVTM, CDR2 ANQGSEA.

The chain joins TRBV4-3 to TRBJ2-7, with 10 bases matching TRBD1. The CDR3 is made up of 16 amino acids. With 3 bases clipped from V and 4 bases from J, the junction kept 9 bases outside the gene matches. The germline gives CDR1 LGHNA, CDR2 YSLEER. CDR3 loop: CASSQERGQGGYEQYF. In DNA, the CDR3 is TGCGCCAGCAGCCAGGAGAGAGGACAGGGGGGTTACGAGCAGTACTTC.

This clone was counted between two and nine times. The rearrangement uses TRBV27 and TRBJ1-5; no reliable D call. Germline V CDR1 and CDR2: MNHEY, SMNVEV (reference sequence). Trimming took off 4 bases at V and 3 bases at J, with 19 bases between the two ends. The CDR3 is 17 amino acids. CDR3: CASSSLPPGITNQPQHF. CDR3 DNA sequence: TGTGCCAGCAGTTCACTCCCCCCGGGGATTACCAATCAGCCCCAGCATTTT.

This rearrangement joins TRBV5-4 to TRBJ1-1; D not resolved. Germline values: CDR1 SGHNT, CDR2 YYREEE (reference sequence). This CDR3 is 16 amino acids long. The ends were cut back, 4 bases at V and 3 bases at J, with 19 bases in the middle. In nucleotides, the CDR3 is TGTGCCAGCAGCAGGCCATCCTCGGGGAGGGACACTGAAGCTTTCTTT. Its translation is CASSRPSSGRDTEAFF.

The gene calls are TRBV19 and TRBJ1-2, with a tentative D call TRBD1 (6 bases). Trimming removed 7 bases from V and 4 bases from J, with 13 bases in between. The CDR3 totals 13 residues. Germline CDR1 LNHDA, CDR2 SQIVND (reference sequence). The CDR3 is CASNDGDTYGYTF. The CDR3 DNA is TGTGCCAGTAACGATGGGGACACCTATGGCTACACCTTC.

The chain recombines TRBV6-4 with TRBJ1-5; D gene uncertain. Germline values: CDR1 MRHNA, CDR2 SNTAGT. The CDR3 length is 13 residues. V shed 5 bases and J shed 7 bases, with 12 bases lying between them. The CDR3 DNA reads TGTGCCAGCAGTTCCGAGGTTGGACAGCCCCAGCATTTT. Translated: CASSSEVGQPQHF.

The chain combines TRBV6-6 with TRBJ1-1; D remains ambiguous. This CDR3 comprises 14 residues. V dropped 2 bases and J dropped 0 bases, with 7 bases sitting between them. CDR1 is MNHNY and CDR2 is SVGAGI in the germline V gene (reference sequence). The CDR3 protein is CASSYAEMNTEAFF. The CDR3 region has the DNA TGTGCCAGCAGTTACGCTGAGATGAACACTGAAGCTTTCTTT.

J is TRBJ1-1 and V is TRBV29-1; D is perhaps TRBD1 (6 bases). The CDR3 covers 13 residues. Trimming stripped 6 bases from V and 1 base from J, with 12 bases between. The germline gives CDR1 SQVTM, CDR2 ANQGSEA. The CDR3 reads CSVERGGNTEAFF. CDR3 sequence (DNA): TGCAGCGTCGAAAGAGGGGGGAACACTGAAGCTTTCTTT.

This clone appeared once. The chain recombines TRBV28 with TRBJ2-5, with 11 bases fitting TRBD1. CDR3 length: 18 residues. The V gene's germline CDR1 is MDHEN and CDR2 SYDVKM. The V and J ends lost 4 bases and 4 bases, in that order; junction bases with no gene match: 14. CDR3 nucleotides: TGTGCCAGCAGTTCACTGACGGGACAGGGGGGCCAAAGAGAGACCCAGTACTTC. It encodes CASSSLTGQGGQRETQYF. Complete variable domain (other parts from reference TRBV28 and TRBJ2-5): DVKVTQSSRYLVKRTGEKVFLECVQDMDHENMFWYRQDPGLGLRLIYFSYDVKMKEKGDIPEGYSVSREKKERFSLILESASTNQTSMYLCASSSLTGQGGQRETQYFGPGTRLLVL.

The gene calls are TRBV28 and TRBJ2-5; 12 bases align to TRBD2. The CDR3 length is 16 residues. V shed 6 bases and J 2 bases; nucleotides not matched to a gene: 7. Germline CDR1 reads MDHEN; CDR2 reads SYDVKM. CDR3 protein: CASSVQGTSGQETQYF. CDR3 sequence (DNA): TGTGCCAGCAGCGTTCAGGGGACTAGCGGGCAAGAGACCCAGTACTTC.

The rearrangement links TRBV7-9 to TRBJ2-1; TRBD2 might be the D (6 bases). There are 17 residues in the CDR3. Germline V gene sequence: CDR1 SEHNR, CDR2 FQNEAQ (reference sequence). Trimming shortened V by 7 bases and J by 8 bases, and 27 bases separated the two germline ends. The CDR3 nucleotides are TGTGCCAGCATAGACTCCGGGACTCCAGGCCCCAATTATGAGCAGTTCTTC. It specifies CASIDSGTPGPNYEQFF.

The chain employs TRBV6-5 and TRBJ1-1, with D tentatively TRBD1 (6 bases). Trimming removed 2 bases from V and 4 bases from J, with 14 bases in between. This CDR3 is 15 amino acids long. Germline V lookup: CDR1 MNHEY, CDR2 SVGAGI. CDR3 region: CASSYPQQGLTEAFF. CDR3 sequence (DNA): TGTGCCAGCAGTTACCCTCAACAGGGTCTCACTGAAGCTTTCTTT.

This clone was found a few times. The chain is built from TRBV10-3 and TRBJ2-7, with TRBD1 as a possible D gene (6 bases). V gave up 6 bases and J gave up 5 bases, with 8 bases separating them. CDR1 and CDR2 from the germline V gene are ENHRY and SYGVKD. This CDR3 comprises 11 residues. CDR3 nucleotides: TGTGCCATCAGGTCAGGGGACGAGCAGTACTTC. It translates to CAIRSGDEQYF.

The chain carries TRBV29-1 and TRBJ2-1; TRBD2 matches 10 bases. CDR1 SQVTM and CDR2 ANQGSEA come from the germline V gene. This CDR3 has 15 residues. CDR3 sequence (DNA): TGCAGGCCCCGCACTAGCGGGGCGATAGGCGATGAGCAGTTCTTC. Translating it yields CRPRTSGAIGDEQFF.